This paragraph covers one TCR beta chain sequence. The V gene's germline CDR1 is SQVTM and CDR2 ANQGSEA. The CDR3 totals 16 residues. J gave up 2 bases and V 5 bases, and 12 bases lay outside the gene matches. The sample is drawn from a study of blood T cell repertoires in COVID-19. This table comes from immunoSEQ multiplex PCR, and its TCRdb copy is limited to in-frame clones, with some not included. Here the sample spans roughly 360,000 clones, around 86% being singletons. The TCR sequence derives from a woman aged 50 to 60 who had recovered from COVID-19. This sequence joins TRBV29-1 and TRBJ2-1, with TRBD2 matching 7 bases. The sequenced sample consisted of PBMCs or T cells enriched from blood (not recorded which). For the CDR3, the DNA is TGCAGCGTTCTGTTTCCCAGCGGGACGACCTACAATGAGCAGTTCTTC. Translating gives CSVLFPSGTTYNEQFF.